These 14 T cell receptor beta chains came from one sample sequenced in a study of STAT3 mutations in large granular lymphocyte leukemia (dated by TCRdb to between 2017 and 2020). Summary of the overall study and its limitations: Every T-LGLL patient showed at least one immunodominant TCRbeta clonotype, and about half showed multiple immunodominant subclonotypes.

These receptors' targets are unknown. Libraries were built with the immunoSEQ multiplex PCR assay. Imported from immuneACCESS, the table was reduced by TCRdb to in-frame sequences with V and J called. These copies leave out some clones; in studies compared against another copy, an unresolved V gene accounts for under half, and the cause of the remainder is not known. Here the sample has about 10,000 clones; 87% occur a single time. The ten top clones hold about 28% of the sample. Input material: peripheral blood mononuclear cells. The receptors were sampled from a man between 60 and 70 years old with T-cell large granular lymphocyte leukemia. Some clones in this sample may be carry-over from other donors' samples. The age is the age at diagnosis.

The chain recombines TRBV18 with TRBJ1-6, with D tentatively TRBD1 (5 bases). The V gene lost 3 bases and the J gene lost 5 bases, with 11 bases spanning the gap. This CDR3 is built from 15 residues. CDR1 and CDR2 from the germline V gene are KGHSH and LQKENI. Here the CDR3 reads CASSPRDGNNSPLHF. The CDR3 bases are TGTGCCAGCTCACCCCGGGACGGAAATAATTCACCCCTCCACTTT.

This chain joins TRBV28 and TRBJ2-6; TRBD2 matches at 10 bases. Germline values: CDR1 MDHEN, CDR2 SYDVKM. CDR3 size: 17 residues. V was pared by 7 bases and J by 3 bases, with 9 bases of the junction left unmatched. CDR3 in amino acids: CASTSSGRALGANVLTF. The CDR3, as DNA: TGTGCCAGCACATCGAGCGGGAGGGCCCTTGGGGCCAACGTCCTGACTTTC.

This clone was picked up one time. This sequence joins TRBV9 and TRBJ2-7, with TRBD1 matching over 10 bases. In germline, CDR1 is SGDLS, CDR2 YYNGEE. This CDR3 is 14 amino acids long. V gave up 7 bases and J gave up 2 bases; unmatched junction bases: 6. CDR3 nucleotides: TGTGCCAGCTCTCGGGACAGGGGTACCTACGAGCAGTACTTC. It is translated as CASSRDRGTYEQYF.

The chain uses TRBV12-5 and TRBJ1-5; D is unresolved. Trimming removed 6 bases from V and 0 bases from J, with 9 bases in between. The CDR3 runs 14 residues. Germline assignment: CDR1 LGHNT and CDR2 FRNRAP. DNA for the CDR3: TGTGCTAGTGGCCCAACAGCTAGCAATCAGCCCCAGCATTTT. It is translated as CASGPTASNQPQHF. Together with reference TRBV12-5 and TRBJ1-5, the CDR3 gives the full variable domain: DARVTQTPRHKVTEMGQEVTMRCQPILGHNTVFWYRQTMMQGLELLAYFRNRAPLDDSGMPKDRFSAEMPDATLATLKIQPSEPRDSAVYFCASGPTASNQPQHFGDGTRLSIL.

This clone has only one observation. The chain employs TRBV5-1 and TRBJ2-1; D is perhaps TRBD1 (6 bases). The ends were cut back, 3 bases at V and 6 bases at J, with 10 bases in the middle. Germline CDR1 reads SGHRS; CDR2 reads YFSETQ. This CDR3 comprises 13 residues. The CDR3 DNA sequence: TGCGCCAGCAGCTCGACAGGAGTCAATGAGCAGTTCTTC. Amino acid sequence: CASSSTGVNEQFF.

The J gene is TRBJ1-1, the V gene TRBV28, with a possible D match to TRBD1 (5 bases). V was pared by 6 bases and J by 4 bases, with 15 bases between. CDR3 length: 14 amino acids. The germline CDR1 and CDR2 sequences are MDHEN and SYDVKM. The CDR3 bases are TGTGCCAGCAGCCCAGTAGGACACCTCACTGAAGCTTTCTTT. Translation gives CASSPVGHLTEAFF.

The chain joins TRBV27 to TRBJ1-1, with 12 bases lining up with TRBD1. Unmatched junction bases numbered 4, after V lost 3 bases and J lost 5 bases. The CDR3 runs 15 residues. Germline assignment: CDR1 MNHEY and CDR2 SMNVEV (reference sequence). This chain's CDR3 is CASSLGQGALTEAFF. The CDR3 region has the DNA TGTGCCAGCAGTTTGGGACAGGGGGCTTTGACTGAAGCTTTCTTT.

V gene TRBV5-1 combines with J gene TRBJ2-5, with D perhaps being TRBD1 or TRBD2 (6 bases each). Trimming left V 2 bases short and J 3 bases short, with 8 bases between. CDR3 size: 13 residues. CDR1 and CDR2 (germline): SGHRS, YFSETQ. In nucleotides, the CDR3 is TGCGCCAGCAGCTTTAGGGGGGAAGAGACCCAGTACTTC. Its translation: CASSFRGEETQYF.

The CDR3 nucleotides are TGTGCCAGCAGCTCGAGGTATGGTAAATCGAACACCGGGGAGCTGTTTTTT. Translated: CASSSRYGKSNTGELFF. The chain has TRBV7-3 and TRBJ2-2; D not certain. Trimming shortened V by 4 bases and J by 0 bases, and 15 bases separated the two germline ends. Germline assignment: CDR1 SGHTA and CDR2 FQGTGA. The CDR3 contains 17 residues.

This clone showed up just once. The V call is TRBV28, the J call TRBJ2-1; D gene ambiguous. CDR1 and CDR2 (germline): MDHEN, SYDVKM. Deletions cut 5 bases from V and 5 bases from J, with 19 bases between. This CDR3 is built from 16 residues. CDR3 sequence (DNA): TGTGCCAGCAGTGCGCCCCAAATAGGCCGCAACAATGAGCAGTTCTTC. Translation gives CASSAPQIGRNNEQFF.

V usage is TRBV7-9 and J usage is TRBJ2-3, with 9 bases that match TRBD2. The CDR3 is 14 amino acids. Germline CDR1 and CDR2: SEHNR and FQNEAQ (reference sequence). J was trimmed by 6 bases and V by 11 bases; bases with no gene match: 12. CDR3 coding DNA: TGTGCCGCAGGAGAAGCGGGAGGTTTGGATACGCAGTATTTT. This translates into CAAGEAGGLDTQYF.

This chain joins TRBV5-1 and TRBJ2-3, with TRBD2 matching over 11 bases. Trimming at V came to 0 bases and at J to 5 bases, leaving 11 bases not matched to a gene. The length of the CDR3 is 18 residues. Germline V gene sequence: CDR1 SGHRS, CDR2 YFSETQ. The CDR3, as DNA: TGCGCCAGCAGCTTGGCGTCCCGACTAGCGGGATCAGGAGATACGCAGTATTTT. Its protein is CASSLASRLAGSGDTQYF. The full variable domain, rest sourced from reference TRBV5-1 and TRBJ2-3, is KAGVTQTPRYLIKTRGQQVTLSCSPISGHRSVSWYQQTPGQGLQFLFEYFSETQRNKGNFPGRFSGRQFSNSRSEMNVSTLELGDSALYLCASSLASRLAGSGDTQYFGPGTRLTVL.

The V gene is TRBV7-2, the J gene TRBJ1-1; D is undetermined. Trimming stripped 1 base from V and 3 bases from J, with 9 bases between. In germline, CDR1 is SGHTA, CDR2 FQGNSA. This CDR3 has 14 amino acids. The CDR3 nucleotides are TGTGCCAGCAGCTTAGTGGGTCCGTACACTGAAGCTTTCTTT. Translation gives CASSLVGPYTEAFF.

CDR3 amino acids: CAWSVQGSSGNTIYF. The CDR3 DNA is TGTGCCTGGAGTGTACAGGGGAGCTCTGGAAACACCATATATTTT. This chain uses TRBV30 with TRBJ1-3, with 7 bases fitting TRBD1. With 0 bases clipped from V and 0 bases from J, the junction kept 2 bases outside the gene matches. The CDR3 consists of 15 residues. Germline V lookup: CDR1 GTSNPN, CDR2 SVGIG (reference sequence).